This TCR beta chain was identified during a study of brain T cells in children with intractable seizures. Study results and caveats: Pre-surgery blood may have been undersampled, hiding some clones. HCMV serostatus was not known, and viral specificity came from CDR3 similarity only.

The sequenced cases were selected for having the highest brain T cell transcript signatures. Pre-surgery treatment included at least one anti-epileptic drug. There are 14 residues in the CDR3. CDR1 is LNHDA, CDR2 SQIVND, per germline (reference sequence). Unmatched junction bases numbered 8, after V lost 4 bases and J lost 8 bases. The method was immunoSEQ multiplex PCR; TCRdb's version includes in-frame clones alone and lacks a portion of them. The sample carries 110,000 or so clones, 85% to 95% recorded once. Notes on this clone: Its antigen is still unknown.

Material: peripheral blood, obtained at surgery. The source of this sequence is a boy younger than two with hemimegalencephaly and intractable seizures. The rearrangement links TRBV19 to TRBJ2-1; 7 nucleotides align to TRBD1. CDR3 DNA sequence: TGTGCCAGTAGTACCCCGACAGGGTTCGATGAGCAGTTCTTC. It specifies CASSTPTGFDEQFF.